The 30 T cell receptor beta chains below all came from one sample that was sequenced in a study of blood T cell repertoires in COVID-19. Produced via immunoSEQ multiplex PCR; TCRdb's table is partial and in-frame only. This table has some 200,000 clones, roughly 86% appearing once. Sequencing was carried out using peripheral blood. These receptors all come from a woman aged 35 to 49 with acute or convalescent COVID-19.

The V gene is TRBV5-1, the J gene TRBJ1-1, with 7 bases matching TRBD1. V trimming: 7 bases; J trimming: 3 bases; junction bases outside the gene matches: 9. Germline V CDR1 and CDR2: SGHRS, YFSETQ. The CDR3 loop spans 14 amino acids. CDR3 in amino acids: CASLRGGADTEAFF. CDR3 nucleotides: TGCGCCAGCCTACGAGGGGGCGCAGACACTGAAGCTTTCTTT.

The V call is TRBV3-1 (or the pseudogene TRBV3-2), the J call TRBJ2-7; unclear D gene. V lost 5 bases to trimming and J lost 3 bases, with 5 bases between them. The CDR3 contains 11 residues. Per germline, CDR1 LGHDT and CDR2 YNNKEL (reference sequence). This CDR3 reads CASSVNYEQYF. The CDR3 coding sequence is TGTGCCAGCAGCGTCAACTACGAGCAGTACTTC.

The chain couples TRBV11-2 to TRBJ2-3; D is undetermined. Germline CDR1 and CDR2: SGHAT and FQNNGV. The V end lost 0 bases, the J end lost 5 bases, and 12 bases lay between the germline ends. The CDR3 covers 15 residues. The CDR3 loop is CASSLDMASGDTQYF. CDR3 nucleotides: TGTGCCAGCAGCTTAGATATGGCTAGTGGAGATACGCAGTATTTT.

The chain uses TRBV4-1 and TRBJ1-1; 8 nucleotides line up with TRBD1. The CDR3 sequence is 15 residues long. CDR1 MGHRA and CDR2 YSYEKL come from the germline V gene. Trimming cost V 1 base and J 7 bases; bases outside gene matches: 8. The CDR3 DNA reads TGCGCCAGCAGCCAAGCCCCCACAGGGGGGGGTGAAGCTTTCTTT. It encodes CASSQAPTGGGEAFF.

The chain combines TRBV30 with TRBJ1-5; TRBD1 is a possible D gene (5 bases). There are 17 residues in the CDR3. Germline values: CDR1 GTSNPN, CDR2 SVGIG (reference sequence). V was shortened by 5 bases and J by 6 bases, with 26 bases between the two germline ends. The chain's CDR3 is CAWSLGILYAQGQPQHF. Written as DNA, the CDR3 is TGTGCCTGGTCACTGGGAATACTATACGCGCAGGGTCAGCCCCAGCATTTT.

This clone showed up just a few times. CDR3 in amino acids: CASSKGQPQETQYF. The CDR3 DNA reads as TGTGCCAGCAGCAAAGGACAGCCCCAAGAGACCCAGTACTTC. The rearrangement joins TRBV21-1 to TRBJ2-5; no check of the table's D call, TRBD1, against the DNA was made. TRBV21-1 is flagged as a pseudogene. This CDR3 contains 14 residues.

This clone was seen a handful of times. The chain carries TRBV4-3 and TRBJ1-2; TRBD1 matches 8 bases. Germline V gene sequence: CDR1 LGHNA, CDR2 YSLEER. Trimming removed 0 bases from V and 3 bases from J; junction bases left unmatched: 3. The CDR3 extends over 15 amino acids. CDR3 sequence: CASSQDRGQDYGYTF. In DNA, the CDR3 is TGCGCCAGCAGCCAAGACAGGGGGCAGGACTATGGCTACACCTTC.

This CDR3 reads CASSAFGQGTDTQYF. In DNA form, the CDR3 reads TGTGCCAGCAGTGCTTTCGGACAGGGCACAGATACGCAGTATTTT. This sequence joins TRBV27 and TRBJ2-3, with TRBD1 matching over 7 bases. J was trimmed by 1 base and V by 5 bases; bases with no gene match: 6. Germline V lookup: CDR1 MNHEY, CDR2 SMNVEV (reference sequence). The CDR3 extends over 15 amino acids.

This chain connects TRBV30 to TRBJ2-7; 9 bases are a match to TRBD1. Germline-derived CDR1 and CDR2 are GTSNPN and SVGIG (reference sequence). V was clipped by 2 bases and J by 3 bases; unmatched bases: 2. The CDR3 extends over 13 amino acids. The CDR3, as DNA: TGTGCCTGGAGTAAGGGACAGGGCTACGAGCAGTACTTC. Translating gives CAWSKGQGYEQYF.

The J gene is TRBJ1-6, the V gene TRBV2; D gene uncertain. V was cut by 5 bases and J by 0 bases, with 5 bases left in between. CDR3 length: 14 amino acids. Germline V CDR1 and CDR2: SNHLY, FYNNEI. CDR3 coding DNA: TGTGCCAGCAGTAGAGACTCCTATAATTCACCCCTCCACTTT. Amino acid sequence: CASSRDSYNSPLHF.

The gene calls are TRBV5-4 and TRBJ1-1; 9 bases align to TRBD1. The germline CDR1 and CDR2 sequences are SGHNT and YYREEE (reference sequence). V shed 5 bases, J shed 3 bases, and the junction held 8 bases outside the gene matches. The CDR3 is 15 residues long. The CDR3 sequence is CASRPDRGIDTEAFF. The CDR3 bases are TGTGCCAGCAGGCCAGACAGGGGGATAGACACTGAAGCTTTCTTT.

This clone was recorded once. The DNA of the CDR3 is TGTGCCAGTAGTGTTACAGGGAAGAAGACTGAAGCTTTCTTT. The encoded protein is CASSVTGKKTEAFF. V gene TRBV19 combines with J gene TRBJ1-1, with D possibly matching TRBD1 (6 bases). CDR3 length: 14 amino acids. With 5 bases removed from V and 5 bases from J, the gap between germline ends came to 15 bases. Germline lookup yields CDR1 LNHDA and CDR2 SQIVND (reference sequence). The variable domain in full, completed from reference TRBV19 and TRBJ1-1, reads DGGITQSPKYLFRKEGQNVTLSCEQNLNHDAMYWYRQDPGQGLRLIYYSQIVNDFQKGDIAEGYSVSREKKESFPLTVTSAQKNPTAFYLCASSVTGKKTEAFFGQGTRLTVV.

The V gene is TRBV10-3, the J gene TRBJ1-2; TRBD1 is a possible D gene (5 bases). Per the germline V gene, CDR1 is ENHRY and CDR2 is SYGVKD. This CDR3 region has 14 residues. The germline V and J ends were trimmed by 7 bases and 8 bases, with 20 bases remaining between them. The CDR3 DNA sequence: TGTGCCATCATGGGGGAGGGGACTACTCTGGGCTACACCTTC. Translation gives CAIMGEGTTLGYTF.

The chain employs TRBV27 and TRBJ2-7, with 7 positions matching TRBD1. The CDR3 is 13 residues long. The V segment lost 4 bases and the J segment 5 bases; nucleotides outside the gene matches: 5. CDR1 is MNHEY, CDR2 SMNVEV, per germline (reference sequence). CDR3 sequence reads: CASSYRGTHEQYF. The CDR3 region has the DNA TGTGCCAGCAGTTACAGGGGTACCCACGAGCAGTACTTC.

The rearrangement links TRBV19 to TRBJ2-7; 7 bases line up with TRBD2. Germline CDR1 reads LNHDA; CDR2 reads SQIVND (reference sequence). The trim removed 3 bases at V and 5 bases at J, leaving 7 bases unmatched. There are 14 residues in the CDR3. CDR3 nucleotide sequence: TGTGCCAGTAGTATGGGGAGGGATCCCAACGAGCAGTACTTC. This sequence encodes CASSMGRDPNEQYF.

The CDR3 loop is CASSPTGSGANVLTF. Here the CDR3 DNA reads TGTGCCAGCAGTCCCACAGGGTCTGGGGCCAACGTCCTGACTTTC. V gene TRBV2 combines with J gene TRBJ2-6; weak D call: TRBD1 (6 bases). Germline loops: CDR1 SNHLY, CDR2 FYNNEI. Trimming took 5 bases from V and 1 from J, leaving 9 bases between them. CDR3 length equals 15 residues.

Only one count was recorded for this clone. This sequence joins TRBV4-1 and TRBJ2-7; 9 bases fit TRBD2. Germline loops: CDR1 MGHRA, CDR2 YSYEKL. V lost 2 bases, J lost 3 bases, and 8 bases stayed unmatched. This CDR3 comprises 16 residues. CDR3 DNA sequence: TGCGCCAGCAGCCAAATTAGCGGGAGTCTAGACTACGAGCAGTACTTC. It codes for CASSQISGSLDYEQYF.

The CDR3 loop is CASSFSFSGNTIYF. The CDR3 DNA sequence: TGTGCCAGCAGCTTCAGTTTCTCTGGAAACACCATATATTTT. This chain uses TRBV7-9 with TRBJ1-3; D is unclear. Germline V gene data show CDR1 as SEHNR and CDR2 as FQNEAQ (reference sequence). The length of the CDR3 is 14 residues. Trimming took 3 bases from V and 0 from J, leaving 6 bases between them. Complete variable domain (other parts from reference TRBV7-9 and TRBJ1-3): DTGVSQNPRHKITKRGQNVTFRCDPISEHNRLYWYRQTLGQGPEFLTYFQNEAQLEKSRLLSDRFSAERPKGSFSTLEIQRTEQGDSAMYLCASSFSFSGNTIYFGEGSWLTVV.

The V and J genes are TRBV5-4 and TRBJ1-1; D is undetermined. The CDR3 loop spans 12 amino acids. The V gene lost 1 base and the J gene lost 10 bases, with 11 bases spanning the gap. Germline CDR1 is SGHNT and CDR2 is YYREEE (reference sequence). The CDR3, as DNA: TGTGCCAGCAGCTTGCTCGGAGGAGTAGCTTTCTTT. Translation: CASSLLGGVAFF.

This sequence joins TRBV15 and TRBJ2-7; weak D call: TRBD2 (5 bases). Trimming removed 6 bases at V and 3 bases at J, with 15 bases between. Germline V lookup: CDR1 LNHNV, CDR2 YYDKDF (reference sequence). CDR3 length: 14 amino acids. CDR3 region: CATSLAEGGYEQYF. DNA of the CDR3: TGTGCCACCAGTCTGGCAGAGGGTGGCTACGAGCAGTACTTC. Together with reference TRBV15 and TRBJ2-7, the CDR3 gives the full variable domain: DAMVIQNPRYQVTQFGKPVTLSCSQTLNHNVMYWYQQKSSQAPKLLFHYYDKDFNNEADTPDNFQSRRPNTSFCFLDIRSPGLGDTAMYLCATSLAEGGYEQYFGPGTRLTVT.

The chain couples TRBV7-2 to TRBJ2-1; D is undetermined. This CDR3 region has 15 residues. Germline values: CDR1 SGHTA, CDR2 FQGNSA. V lost 3 bases to trimming and J lost 7 bases, with 16 bases between them. CDR3 loop: CASSFKRVERNEQFF. For the CDR3, the DNA is TGTGCCAGCAGCTTCAAGCGAGTCGAACGAAATGAGCAGTTCTTC.

The chain has TRBV2 and TRBJ1-2, with 7 bases aligning to TRBD1. Germline V gives CDR1 SNHLY, CDR2 FYNNEI. The CDR3 runs to 12 residues. V lost 10 bases and J lost 3; bases outside the gene matches: 5. CDR3: CATLRGDYGYTF. In DNA, the CDR3 is TGTGCCACCCTCAGGGGGGACTATGGCTACACCTTC.

The chain employs TRBV24-1 and TRBJ2-2; D gene ambiguous. The length of the CDR3 is 17 residues. V lost 4 bases and J 4 bases, leaving 18 bases between the germline ends. Germline V CDR1 and CDR2: KGHDR, SFDVKD. CDR3 protein: CATSDAGSLLGTGELFF. CDR3 sequence (DNA): TGTGCCACCAGTGACGCCGGGTCCCTCCTTGGCACCGGGGAGCTGTTTTTT.

This clone was seen just once. The chain recombines TRBV30 with TRBJ1-6, with a tentative D call TRBD1 (5 bases). This CDR3 spans 14 amino acids. Trimming removed 3 bases at V and 4 bases at J, with 10 bases between. The germline gives CDR1 GTSNPN, CDR2 SVGIG (reference sequence). The CDR3 DNA reads TGTGCCTGGAGCCAGACAGCGTATAATTCACCCCTCCACTTT. This sequence encodes CAWSQTAYNSPLHF.

The rearrangement links TRBV25-1 to TRBJ2-1; 8 positions agree with TRBD2. The J segment lost 1 base and the V segment lost 2 bases, leaving 1 base of the junction unmatched. The V gene's germline CDR1 is MGHDK and CDR2 SYGVNS. The CDR3 has 15 amino acids. The chain's CDR3 is CASSESGGSYNEQFF. The CDR3 coding sequence is TGTGCCAGCAGTGAAAGCGGGGGATCCTACAATGAGCAGTTCTTC.

This rearrangement joins TRBV11-2 to TRBJ2-3; 10 nucleotides agree with TRBD2. CDR1 and CDR2 from the germline V gene are SGHAT and FQNNGV. V dropped 2 bases and J dropped 4; count of bases not matched to a gene: 3. The CDR3 has 15 residues. This CDR3 is CASSLILAGADTQYF. The DNA for the CDR3 is TGTGCCAGCAGCTTAATCCTAGCGGGAGCAGATACGCAGTATTTT.

The chain employs TRBV7-9 and TRBJ2-7, with D uncertain. The CDR3 spans 15 residues. Germline V gene sequence: CDR1 SEHNR, CDR2 FQNEAQ (reference sequence). V lost 1 base and J 0 bases, leaving 10 bases between the germline ends. CDR3 sequence: CASSLGAAVSYEQYF. CDR3 bases: TGTGCCAGCAGCTTAGGGGCAGCAGTCTCCTACGAGCAGTACTTC.

The chain links TRBV19 to TRBJ1-2; D gene unclear. Germline assignment: CDR1 LNHDA and CDR2 SQIVND (reference sequence). This CDR3 spans 13 amino acids. V was pared by 4 bases and J by 0 bases, with 6 bases between. DNA for the CDR3: TGTGCCAGTAGTAGAGGATCTAACTATGGCTACACCTTC. This encodes CASSRGSNYGYTF.

This clone has a single count. The chain is built from TRBV2 and TRBJ1-6; D call uncertain. The germline CDR1 and CDR2 sequences are SNHLY and FYNNEI. This CDR3 contains 11 residues. V was shortened by 4 bases and J by 10 bases, with 5 bases between the two germline ends. This CDR3 is CASSASSPLHF. The CDR3 bases are TGTGCCAGCAGTGCGAGCTCACCCCTCCACTTT. Filled out from reference TRBV2 and TRBJ1-6, the complete variable domain reads EPEVTQTPSHQVTQMGQEVILRCVPISNHLYFYWYRQILGQKVEFLVSFYNNEISEKSEIFDDQFSVERPDGSNFTLKIRSTKLEDSAMYFCASSASSPLHFGNGTRLTVT.

The chain joins TRBV12-3 or TRBV12-4 to TRBJ1-2, with 9 bases fitting TRBD1. Trimming removed 3 bases from V and 8 bases from J; junction bases left unmatched: 4. This CDR3 comprises 13 residues. CDR3 protein: CASSFGTGYGYTF. The DNA of the CDR3 is TGTGCCAGCAGTTTTGGGACAGGGTACGGCTACACCTTC.